The next 26 T cell receptor beta chains were all read from a single sample in a study of CD8+CD57+ T cells in acquired aplastic anemia. Genomic DNA was employed as the template in profiling TCR beta VDJ and CDR3. Each CDR3 protein is one row after TCRdb ran MiXCR on the reads. The data hold about 170,000 distinct CDR3 sequences, with 55% to 75% observed a single time. Specimen: sorted CD4+, CD8+, or CD8+CD57+ T cells (not recorded which) from PBMCs. These receptors came from a human donor in good health.

The CDR3 sequence is CASSEFTGTGGWGETQYF. DNA of the CDR3: TGTGCCAGCAGTGAATTCACCGGGACAGGGGGCTGGGGGGAGACCCAGTACTTC. This chain joins TRBV25-1 and TRBJ2-5, with 12 positions matching TRBD1. This CDR3 comprises 18 residues. Germline V gene data show CDR1 as MGHDK and CDR2 as SYGVNS. Trimming removed 1 base from V and 5 bases from J; junction bases left unmatched: 11.

This clonotype appeared a single time. The CDR3 sequence is CASSVTGTGFYEQYF. In DNA form, the CDR3 reads TGCGCCAGCAGCGTGACAGGGACCGGGTTCTACGAGCAGTACTTC. The chain is built from TRBV5-1 and TRBJ2-7; the match to TRBD1 covers 7 bases. Germline lookup yields CDR1 SGHRS and CDR2 YFSETQ. The trim removed 4 bases at V and 3 bases at J, leaving 10 bases unmatched. The CDR3 extends over 15 amino acids.

V usage is TRBV7-8 and J usage is TRBJ2-7; 9 bases line up with TRBD1. The junction had 4 bases not matched to a gene; V was cut back by 6 bases and J by 4 bases. CDR1 is SGHVS, CDR2 FQNEAQ, per germline. This CDR3 region has 13 residues. The chain's CDR3 is CASRGTGKYEQYF. The CDR3 DNA reads as TGTGCCAGCAGAGGGACAGGGAAGTACGAGCAGTACTTC.

This rearrangement joins TRBV5-6 to TRBJ1-5, with TRBD1 matching 9 bases. Trimming cost V 4 bases and J 4 bases; bases outside gene matches: 18. The germline V gene encodes CDR1 SGHDT and CDR2 YYEEEE. The CDR3 contains 19 residues. This chain's CDR3 is CASSIGRDRAGTPNQPQHF. CDR3 in DNA: TGTGCCAGCAGCATAGGACGGGACAGGGCGGGGACCCCAAATCAGCCCCAGCATTTT. Full variable domain (remainder filled in from reference TRBV5-6 and TRBJ1-5): DAGVTQSPTHLIKTRGQQVTLRCSPKSGHDTVSWYQQALGQGPQFIFQYYEEEERQRGNFPDRFSGHQFPNYSSELNVNALLLGDSALYLCASSIGRDRAGTPNQPQHFGDGTRLSIL.

To note about this clonotype: A much larger clone differs from this one at a single base, so this may be a read error. The rearrangement joins TRBV5-6 to TRBJ2-2; D gene ambiguous. The CDR3 length is 16 residues. Germline CDR1 SGHDT, CDR2 YYEEEE. The CDR3 DNA sequence: TGTGCCGGCAGCTTGGCACGGGTGGGGAACACCGGGGAGCTGTTTTTT. Translated, it gives CAGSLARVGNTGELFF. The full variable domain, with the rest looked up from reference TRBV5-6 and TRBJ2-2, is DAGVTQSPTHLIKTRGQQVTLRCSPKSGHDTVSWYQQALGQGPQFIFQYYEEEERQRGNFPDRFSGHQFPNYSSELNVNALLLGDSALYLCAGSLARVGNTGELFFGEGSRLTVL.

The chain links TRBV6-5 to TRBJ2-3; 7 bases line up with TRBD1. Trimming took 6 bases from V and 0 from J; bases not matched to a gene: 3. This CDR3 contains 14 residues. CDR1 MNHEY and CDR2 SVGAGI come from the germline V gene. Written as DNA, the CDR3 is TGTGCCAGCAGGGGGACAGAAAGCACAGATACGCAGTATTTT. Protein sequence: CASRGTESTDTQYF.

J is TRBJ1-3 and V is TRBV2; tentatively, D is TRBD1 (6 bases). This CDR3 has 14 amino acids. Trimming cost V 6 bases and J 3 bases, with 12 bases left between them. Germline V gene lookup returns CDR1 SNHLY and CDR2 FYNNEI. Written as DNA, the CDR3 is TGTGCCAGCAGCAACTCAGGGGATGGAAACACCATATATTTT. It specifies CASSNSGDGNTIYF.

This clonotype occurred many times. The genes are TRBV9 and TRBJ2-1; possibly TRBD1 or TRBD2 for D (5 bases each). Trimming pared 4 bases from V and 8 bases from J, leaving 13 bases between. Germline-derived CDR1 and CDR2 are SGDLS and YYNGEE. The CDR3 runs to 13 residues. CDR3 protein: CASSPYGDHEQFF. As DNA, the CDR3 is TGTGCCAGCAGCCCCTACGGGGACCATGAGCAGTTCTTC. Combining the CDR3 with reference TRBV9 and TRBJ2-1 gives the whole variable domain DSGVTQTPKHLITATGQRVTLRCSPRSGDLSVYWYQQSLDQGLQFLIQYYNGEERAKGNILERFSAQQFPDLHSELNLSSLELGDSALYFCASSPYGDHEQFFGPGTRLTVL.

This clonotype was found once. The V call is TRBV29-1, the J call TRBJ1-2, with D hard to call. Germline V gene lookup returns CDR1 SQVTM and CDR2 ANQGSEA. This CDR3 is 12 amino acids long. Trimming removed 1 base at V and 6 bases at J, with 9 bases between. The CDR3 region has the DNA TGCAGCGTTGAAGTCCCCGGGGATGGCTACACCTTC. Its protein product is CSVEVPGDGYTF.

This clonotype showed up just once. The rearrangement uses TRBV19 and TRBJ2-2; 7 nucleotides agree with TRBD2. Germline loops: CDR1 LNHDA, CDR2 SQIVND (reference sequence). The trim removed 6 bases at V and 4 bases at J, leaving 17 bases unmatched. This CDR3 region has 18 residues. The CDR3 region is CASRGGGVASGATGELFF. The CDR3 nucleotides are TGTGCCAGTAGGGGGGGTGGGGTAGCTAGCGGAGCCACCGGGGAGCTGTTTTTT.

This chain joins TRBV4-3 and TRBJ2-7, with D perhaps matching TRBD2 (5 bases). The CDR3 length is 17 residues. The germline V and J ends were trimmed by 2 bases and 4 bases, with 21 bases remaining between them. In germline, CDR1 is LGHNA, CDR2 YSLEER. The CDR3 DNA follows: TGCGCCAGCAGCCAACCCACCTTCGGGGTAGGGCCGTACGAGCAGTACTTC. Its translation: CASSQPTFGVGPYEQYF.

This chain uses TRBV20-1 with TRBJ2-1; 8 bases fit TRBD1. Germline V CDR1 and CDR2: DFQATT, SNEGSKA (reference sequence). The CDR3 extends over 15 amino acids. J lost 4 bases, V lost 6 bases, and 11 bases had no gene match. CDR3 nucleotide sequence: TGCAGTGCGGCCAGGGGGCCCGGGTCGTACAATGAGCAGTTCTTC. Translating gives CSAARGPGSYNEQFF.

This chain joins TRBV20-1 and TRBJ2-1; 14 nucleotides agree with TRBD2. The germline V gene encodes CDR1 DFQATT and CDR2 SNEGSKA (reference sequence). After removal of 3 bases from V and 3 bases from J, the junction contained 7 bases not matched to a gene. The CDR3 is made up of 17 amino acids. CDR3 region: CSASLTSGRGYYNEQFF. In nucleotides, the CDR3 is TGCAGTGCTAGCCTGACTAGCGGGAGGGGATACTACAATGAGCAGTTCTTC.

The rearrangement uses TRBV12-3 or TRBV12-4 and TRBJ2-5; 8 bases align to TRBD1. This CDR3 is 16 amino acids long. With V trimmed by 6 bases and J by 7 bases, 16 bases remained unmatched. The CDR3 is CASRFADRGGSGTQYF. In DNA, the CDR3 is TGTGCCAGCAGATTTGCCGACAGGGGTGGGTCAGGGACCCAGTACTTC.

There are a few counts of this clonotype. The genes are TRBV15 and TRBJ2-1, with TRBD2 matching 8 bases. CDR1 is LNHNV, CDR2 YYDKDF, per germline (reference sequence). CDR3 length: 16 amino acids. The ends lost 5 bases at V and 5 bases at J; junction bases unmatched: 11. For the CDR3, the DNA is TGTGCCACCAGCGGTCCATCGGGGGGGCCGAACAATGAGCAGTTCTTC. Translating gives CATSGPSGGPNNEQFF. Variable domain in full (rest from reference TRBV15 and TRBJ2-1): DAMVIQNPRYQVTQFGKPVTLSCSQTLNHNVMYWYQQKSSQAPKLLFHYYDKDFNNEADTPDNFQSRRPNTSFCFLDIRSPGLGDTAMYLCATSGPSGGPNNEQFFGPGTRLTVL.

This clonotype was counted at least ten times. The V call is TRBV7-2, the J call TRBJ2-1, with D unclear. CDR1 is SGHTA, CDR2 FQGNSA, per germline. Between the trimmed V and J ends, which lost 5 bases and 7 bases, there was a span of 6 bases. The CDR3 totals 11 residues. DNA of the CDR3: TGTGCCAGCAGCACCATAAATGAGCAGTTCTTC. It codes for CASSTINEQFF.

Only one count was recorded for this clonotype. V gene TRBV5-5 combines with J gene TRBJ1-6, with D maybe TRBD1 (6 bases). The germline gives CDR1 SGHKS, CDR2 YYEKEE (reference sequence). Trimming left V 3 bases short and J 7 bases short, with 11 bases between. The CDR3 is 14 residues long. The CDR3 spells CASSSYRDNSPLHF. Written as DNA, the CDR3 is TGTGCCAGCAGCTCTTACAGGGACAATTCACCCCTCCACTTT.

This clonotype was detected ten times or more. The V call is TRBV9, the J call TRBJ2-7; the D is unclear. Germline loops: CDR1 SGDLS, CDR2 YYNGEE. The CDR3 contains 14 residues. The V and J ends lost 0 bases and 2 bases respectively, with 9 bases between them. CDR3 sequence (DNA): TGTGCCAGCAGCGTAGGAGACGGCACCTACGAGCAGTACTTC. This codes for CASSVGDGTYEQYF.

The rearrangement links TRBV5-6 to TRBJ2-1; D is perhaps TRBD2 (6 bases). Germline CDR1 is SGHDT and CDR2 is YYEEEE. CDR3 size: 14 residues. Trimming pared 5 bases from V and 6 bases from J, leaving 15 bases between. The CDR3 loop is CASSDSTGGNEQFF. CDR3 sequence (DNA): TGTGCCAGCAGTGACTCGACCGGGGGCAATGAGCAGTTCTTC.

With respect to this clonotype: A much larger clone lies a single base off, so this may be a read error. The chain is built from TRBV11-1 and TRBJ2-7, with 11 nucleotides matching TRBD1. With V trimmed by 3 bases and J by 7 bases, 17 bases remained unmatched. The CDR3 consists of 18 residues. Germline V lookup: CDR1 SGHAT, CDR2 FQDESV (reference sequence). This CDR3 reads CASSFPVQGQGDYNEQYF. Written as DNA, the CDR3 is TGTGCCAGCAGCTTCCCCGTACAGGGACAGGGGGACTACAATGAGCAGTACTTC.

This clonotype has at least ten counts. The chain has TRBV29-1 and TRBJ2-6; either TRBD1 or TRBD2 may supply D (5 bases each). The germline V gene encodes CDR1 SQVTM and CDR2 ANQGSEA. This CDR3 comprises 15 residues. Trimming stripped 3 bases from V and 4 bases from J, with 13 bases between. This CDR3 is CSVDPVGTGANVLTF. CDR3 nucleotides: TGCAGCGTTGATCCGGTGGGGACGGGGGCCAACGTCCTGACTTTC.

CDR3 sequence reads: CASRFVAAPYNEQFF. The CDR3 region has the DNA TGTGCCAGCCGATTTGTAGCGGCTCCTTACAATGAGCAGTTCTTC. This rearrangement joins TRBV24-1 to TRBJ2-1; TRBD2 is a possible D gene (6 bases). CDR3 size: 15 residues. Germline values: CDR1 KGHDR, CDR2 SFDVKD. V was clipped by 11 bases and J by 4 bases, with 20 bases between them.

There are many counts of this clonotype. The V call is TRBV20-1, the J call TRBJ2-2; TRBD2 is a possible D gene (6 bases). Trimming removed 1 base at V and 6 bases at J, with 18 bases between. Germline values: CDR1 DFQATT, CDR2 SNEGSKA (reference sequence). The CDR3 loop spans 16 amino acids. The CDR3 region is CSARVGLREMAGELFF. The CDR3 DNA reads TGCAGTGCTAGAGTAGGGTTACGGGAGATGGCCGGGGAGCTGTTTTTT.

This sequence joins TRBV7-6 and TRBJ2-2; tentatively, D is TRBD1 (5 bases). CDR3 length: 14 amino acids. Looked up from germline, CDR1 is SGHVS and CDR2 is FNYEAQ. V shed 8 bases and J shed 4 bases, with 14 bases lying between them. CDR3 nucleotides: TGTGCCAGCTCCCAGTTCAGGGTCACCGGGGAGCTGTTTTTT. Its translation is CASSQFRVTGELFF.

The chain recombines TRBV11-3 with TRBJ2-3, with 7 bases matching TRBD1. V was pared by 5 bases and J by 2 bases, with 13 bases of the junction left unmatched. Germline-derived CDR1 and CDR2 are SGHNT and YENEEA. This CDR3 region has 17 residues. Here the CDR3 DNA reads TGTGCCAGCAGCCCCCGACGGAGAGGGGGCCTCACAGATACGCAGTATTTT. Translation: CASSPRRRGGLTDTQYF.

V is TRBV24-1 and J is TRBJ2-6; the D call may be TRBD1 or TRBD2 (5 bases each). The CDR3 spans 17 residues. CDR1 KGHDR and CDR2 SFDVKD come from the germline V gene. Trimming left V 5 bases short and J 0 bases short, with 13 bases between. The chain's CDR3 is CATSGGQGPSGANVLTF. In DNA form, the CDR3 reads TGTGCCACCAGTGGGGGCCAGGGACCCTCTGGGGCCAACGTCCTGACTTTC.